A selection of T cell receptor beta chains follows, all from one sample in a study of T-cell memory formation after mild COVID-19. Each CDR3 protein gets one entry after TCRdb re-called the 5' RACE reads with MiXCR. The top ten clones hold approximately 2% of a sample with 100,000 to 150,000 distinct CDR3 sequences, less than 6.5% of them seen once. Sequencing input: PBMCs or a T cell subset sorted from them (not recorded which). The source is an adult woman who had mild COVID-19 (a few samples of this study predate the infection). Cell type and time point are not known. The CDR3 runs from the conserved cysteine through the conserved F or W. The D gene is left open where the match is weak. Not all rows give a size; the values are once, few, many and, for expanded clones, a class.

abundance	d_gene	v_gene	j_gene	CDR3aa	CDR3nt
few	TRBD1	TRBV18	TRBJ2-1	CASSSTGGSYNEQFF	TGTGCCAGCTCATCGACAGGGGGCTCCTACAATGAGCAGTTCTTC
NA	NA	TRBV19	TRBJ1-2	CASTGAGYGYTF	TGTGCCAGTACAGGGGCAGGCTATGGCTACACCTTC
NA	TRBD1	TRBV9	TRBJ1-6	CASTRQGTDSPLHF	TGTGCCAGCACCCGACAGGGGACCGATTCACCCCTCCACTTT
few	TRBD1	TRBV5-1	TRBJ2-5	CASSSQTGTGPETQYF	TGCGCCAGCAGCTCTCAGACTGGGACAGGCCCAGAGACCCAGTACTTC
many	NA	TRBV5-6	TRBJ2-5	CASSLTGSQETQYF	TGTGCCAGCAGTCTCACAGGGTCCCAAGAGACCCAGTACTTC
few	TRBD2	TRBV12-3/TRBV12-4	TRBJ2-1	CASSRTEAGEQFF	TGTGCCAGCAGCCGAACTGAAGCGGGAGAGCAGTTCTTC
NA	TRBD2	TRBV7-9	TRBJ2-5	CASSPRLAGAWETQYF	TGTGCCAGCAGCCCCCGACTAGCGGGAGCCTGGGAGACCCAGTACTTC
few	NA	TRBV30	TRBJ2-2	CAWSPGQGDTGELFF	TGTGCCTGGAGTCCCGGGCAGGGCGACACCGGGGAGCTGTTTTTT
NA	NA	TRBV12-3/TRBV12-4	TRBJ2-7	CASNKGPSAYEQYF	TGTGCCAGCAACAAGGGACCCTCTGCCTACGAGCAGTACTTC
many	NA	TRBV29-1	TRBJ1-2	CSVEQYGYTF	TGCAGCGTTGAACAGTATGGCTACACCTTC
few	TRBD1	TRBV7-3	TRBJ1-2	CASSLNQQGSGYTF	TGTGCCAGCAGCTTAAACCAACAGGGGAGTGGCTACACCTTC
many	TRBD2	TRBV20-1	TRBJ2-3	CSASLAGGTDTQYF	TGCAGTGCTAGTCTAGCGGGCGGCACAGATACGCAGTATTTT
many	TRBD2	TRBV27	TRBJ2-7	CASSQWGGTPYEQYF	TGTGCCAGCAGCCAATGGGGGGGTACGCCCTACGAGCAGTACTTC
few	NA	TRBV7-9	TRBJ2-5	CASSLAAETQYF	TGTGCCAGCAGCTTAGCTGCCGAGACCCAGTACTTC
many	TRBD2	TRBV5-1	TRBJ2-5	CASSPGLGQETQYF	TGCGCCAGCAGCCCCGGACTAGGACAAGAGACCCAGTACTTC
NA	NA	TRBV7-3	TRBJ1-1	CASSSRGRSTEAFF	TGTGCCAGCAGCTCCCGGGGCCGGAGCACTGAAGCTTTCTTT
many	NA	TRBV5-1	TRBJ2-7	CASSREMGSYEQYF	TGCGCCAGCAGCCGGGAGATGGGGTCCTACGAGCAGTACTTC
NA	TRBD2	TRBV3-1	TRBJ2-3	CASSLWTSGSGTDTQYF	TGTGCCAGCAGCCTCTGGACTAGCGGGAGCGGCACAGATACGCAGTATTTT
many	NA	TRBV5-6	TRBJ2-7	CASSQSWSSYEQYF	TGTGCCAGCAGCCAATCTTGGAGCTCCTACGAGCAGTACTTC
NA	TRBD1	TRBV27	TRBJ1-2	CASSRGTGQGYTF	TGTGCCAGCAGCCGCGGGACAGGGCAAGGCTACACCTTC
NA	NA	TRBV7-9	TRBJ2-2	CASSFLVNTGELFF	TGTGCCAGCAGCTTCCTAGTGAACACCGGGGAGCTGTTTTTT
NA	TRBD1	TRBV5-1	TRBJ1-4	CASSRGDRDNEKLFF	TGCGCCAGCAGCCGGGGGGACAGGGATAATGAAAAACTGTTTTTT
NA	TRBD2	TRBV5-5	TRBJ2-1	CASSLRDYPNEQFF	TGTGCCAGCAGCTTAAGGGACTATCCCAATGAGCAGTTCTTC
few	NA	TRBV20-1	TRBJ1-1	CSASLPRVNTEAFF	TGCAGTGCTAGTCTGCCCAGGGTGAACACTGAAGCTTTCTTT
many	TRBD1	TRBV7-9	TRBJ1-4	CASSSSTGSLYF	TGTGCCAGCAGCTCATCGACAGGGTCTCTATATTTT
many	NA	TRBV5-1	TRBJ1-5	CASSFDANQPQHF	TGCGCCAGCAGCTTTGATGCAAATCAGCCCCAGCATTTT
NA	NA	TRBV12-3/TRBV12-4	TRBJ1-2	CASSTGFGYTF	TGTGCCAGCAGTACAGGGTTTGGCTACACCTTC
NA	TRBD1	TRBV4-1	TRBJ1-5	CASSQGTGAGTQPQHF	TGCGCCAGCAGCCAAGGGACAGGGGCGGGTACTCAGCCCCAGCATTTT
many	TRBD2	TRBV15	TRBJ2-2	CATSRSGGGWLFF	TGTGCCACCAGCAGATCCGGGGGGGGGTGGCTGTTTTTT